A selection of T cell receptor beta chains follows, all from one sample in a study of Japanese encephalitis immunity and Zika vaccine responses. TCRdb re-derived calls from the 5' RACE reads in MiXCR, one entry per CDR3 protein. Altogether roughly 230 distinct CDR3 sequences are present, around 12% being singletons, with the ten largest covering about 46%. The material sequenced was antigen-activated CD4+ T cells from blood, cultured, taken during a Zika inactivated vaccine study. Every receptor here comes from an adult woman who received an inactivated Zika virus vaccine. CDR3s include the opening cysteine and the closing phenylalanine or tryptophan. A D gene is named only where the DNA matches it firmly. Clone sizes are given selectively: once, few, many, or a class where the clone is expanded.

j_call clone_size v_call d_call cdr3_aa cdr3_nt
TRBJ2-1 large TRBV20-1 - CSAINSWVTYNEQFF TGCAGTGCGATCAATAGTTGGGTTACCTACAATGAGCAGTTCTTC
TRBJ2-1 - TRBV4-3 TRBD2 CASSSGTYNEQFF TGCGCCAGCTCAAGCGGGACTTACAATGAGCAGTTCTTC
TRBJ1-1 large TRBV9 - CASSADTVGEAFF TGTGCCAGCAGCGCCGACACGGTCGGAGAAGCTTTCTTT
TRBJ2-2 large TRBV2 - CASSRGLTGELFF TGTGCCAGCAGTCGGGGCCTCACCGGGGAGCTGTTTTTT
TRBJ1-4 large TRBV20-1 - CSASAQGAEKLFF TGCAGTGCTAGCGCGCAGGGCGCGGAAAAACTGTTTTTT
TRBJ1-1 hyperexpanded TRBV20-1 - CSATQGNTEAFF TGCAGTGCTACACAGGGGAACACTGAAGCTTTCTTT
TRBJ2-2 large TRBV20-1 - CSALRTVTGELFF TGCAGTGCTTTGAGGACAGTCACCGGGGAGCTGTTTTTT
TRBJ1-5 large TRBV7-8 TRBD1 CASSRSRGIEAGQPQHF TGTGCCAGCAGCCGGAGCAGGGGGATTGAGGCGGGGCAGCCCCAGCATTTT
TRBJ1-5 medium-sized TRBV19 - CASNKDSWNQPQHF TGTGCCAGTAACAAGGACAGTTGGAATCAGCCCCAGCATTTT
TRBJ2-3 - TRBV20-1 - CSARDGIRQYF TGCAGTGCTAGAGACGGCATACGGCAGTATTTT
TRBJ2-6 large TRBV7-2 - CASSLDSGANVLTF TGTGCCAGCAGCCTCGACTCTGGGGCCAACGTCCTGACTTTC
TRBJ2-2 - TRBV25-1 - CASSPGRANTGELFF TGTGCCAGCAGCCCAGGGAGAGCGAACACCGGGGAGCTGTTTTTT
TRBJ2-1 hyperexpanded TRBV7-2 TRBD2 CASSQAGTSGVNEQFF TGTGCCAGCAGCCAAGCCGGGACTAGCGGGGTCAATGAGCAGTTCTTC
TRBJ2-1 - TRBV19 TRBD2 CASSSGGLAGPNNNEQFF TGTGCCAGTAGTAGTGGCGGACTAGCGGGACCAAACAACAATGAGCAGTTCTTC
TRBJ2-1 hyperexpanded TRBV6-1 TRBD2 CASSDGWEGNEQFF TGTGCCAGCAGTGACGGCTGGGAGGGGAATGAGCAGTTCTTC
TRBJ1-1 medium-sized TRBV20-1 TRBD1 CSAREDRDYAFF TGCAGTGCTAGAGAGGACAGGGATTATGCTTTCTTT